This is a list of T cell receptor beta chains from one sample in a study of shared clonotypes between healthy human individuals. Generated by immunoSEQ multiplex PCR, the TCRdb table keeps only in-frame clones and is missing some. The sample comprises millions of clones, over 85% of which are singletons, and around 0.14% rests with the top ten. Sample: naive CD4+ T cells sorted from blood. Every receptor here comes from a man between 18 and 35 years old in good health. The CDR3 runs from the conserved cysteine through the conserved F or W. Each record gives: V gene, J gene, CDR3 protein.

TRBV4-2,TRBJ1-1,CASSQGQGRIFGAFF
TRBV7-8,TRBJ2-1,CASRPAAWDRGNEQFF
TRBV28,TRBJ1-6,CASIKNVGTLNSPLHF
TRBV9,TRBJ2-3,CASSVDLATDTQYF
TRBV6-1,TRBJ2-7,CASSEASEQYF
TRBV6-6,TRBJ1-6,CASSRVIRANSPLHF
TRBV11-3,TRBJ2-1,CASSLAAGRGYNEQFF
TRBV11-2,TRBJ2-7,CASSLGTEFYEQYF
TRBV6-1,TRBJ1-6,CAICEAGRPPLHF
TRBV7-2,TRBJ1-3,CASSLEAGNTIYF
TRBV7-9,TRBJ2-2,CASSSFRGFGELFF
TRBV5-1,TRBJ1-2,CASSGQGGGYTF
TRBV7-6,TRBJ2-3,CASSPRTSGTDTQYF
TRBV10-3,TRBJ1-1,CAIRAQQGGTEAFF
TRBV7-6,TRBJ2-7,CASSLFAGGPGEQYF
TRBV10-3,TRBJ1-5,CASGKIGSQPQHF
TRBV11-2,TRBJ2-5,CASSLDAGLAGVETQYF
TRBV21-1,TRBJ2-1,CASSKVSSGRGTYNEQFF
TRBV19,TRBJ2-7,CASSGQGNEQYF
TRBV7-2,TRBJ2-7,CASSLDGTSKAPSYEQYF
TRBV9,TRBJ2-5,CASSVGSSGGQETQYF
TRBV28,TRBJ1-2,CAIDRGHGYTF
TRBV7-2,TRBJ2-3,CALSGLAGDTQYF
TRBV11-1,TRBJ1-3,CASSPAVLGQGYTIYF
TRBV7-8,TRBJ2-7,CASRDSSYEQYF
TRBV9,TRBJ2-7,CASSPGTSREQYF
TRBV6-6,TRBJ1-5,CASSYSGGSQPQHF
TRBV7-9,TRBJ2-2,CASSFPGGGGELFF
TRBV27,TRBJ1-6,CASSLFRITNSPLHF
TRBV7-2,TRBJ2-7,CASSLEPGGEQYF
TRBV5-1,TRBJ1-2,CASSQGGTGSESYGYTF
TRBV7-2,TRBJ1-1,CASSSPYSGWTEAFF
TRBV9,TRBJ1-5,CASSAGTGDSNQPQHF
TRBV5-1,TRBJ2-7,CASSLVSSGSYEQYF
TRBV5-6,TRBJ2-3,CASSLTGGASTDTQYF
TRBV5-1,TRBJ2-1,CASRDGTGTSGNLEQFF
TRBV9,TRBJ2-1,CASSVTGTSGDPEQFF
TRBV27,TRBJ2-7,CASSPRTGTYEQYF
TRBV30,NA,CAWSGGQSSEQYF
TRBV6-6,TRBJ1-2,CASTPRGTNYGYTF
TRBV5-4,TRBJ2-3,CASSFPSGSAADTQYF
TRBV10-3,TRBJ1-2,CAIRRGSGYGYTF
TRBV27,TRBJ1-2,CASSSLIDSFNYGYTF
TRBV21-1,TRBJ1-5,CASSKLLQGRPIQPQHF
TRBV25-1,TRBJ1-1,CASSPNTEAFF